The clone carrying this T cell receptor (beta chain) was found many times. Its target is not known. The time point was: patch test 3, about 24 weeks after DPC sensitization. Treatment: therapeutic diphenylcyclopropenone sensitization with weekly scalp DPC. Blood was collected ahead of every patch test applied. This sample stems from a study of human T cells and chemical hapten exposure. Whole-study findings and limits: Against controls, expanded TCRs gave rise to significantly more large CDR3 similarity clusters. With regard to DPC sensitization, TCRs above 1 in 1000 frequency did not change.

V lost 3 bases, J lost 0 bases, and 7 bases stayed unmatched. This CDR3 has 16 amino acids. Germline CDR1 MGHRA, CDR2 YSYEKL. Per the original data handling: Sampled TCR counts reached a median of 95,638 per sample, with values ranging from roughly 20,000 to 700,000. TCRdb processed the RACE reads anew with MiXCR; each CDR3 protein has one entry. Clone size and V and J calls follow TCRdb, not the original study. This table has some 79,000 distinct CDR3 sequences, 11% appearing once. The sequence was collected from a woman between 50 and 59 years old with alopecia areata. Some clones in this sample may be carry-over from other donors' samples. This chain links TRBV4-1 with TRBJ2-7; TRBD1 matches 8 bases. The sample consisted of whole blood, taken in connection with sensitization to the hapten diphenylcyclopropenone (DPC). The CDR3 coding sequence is TGCGCCAGCAGCCAGCCCACAGGGGGAAGCTCCTACGAGCAGTACTTC. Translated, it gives CASSQPTGGSSYEQYF.